This T cell receptor (beta chain) was obtained from a study of blood T cell repertoires in COVID-19. Whole-study context: Spain, Italy and the United States supplied samples that represented acute and convalescent COVID-19. From T cells, B-cell-depleted T cells, or PBMCs came the material, which was cDNA or gDNA.

Method: immunoSEQ multiplex PCR; TCRdb's copy keeps in-frame clones and lacks some. This table has roughly 69,000 clones, under 85% appearing once. Per the germline V gene, CDR1 is MNHNY and CDR2 is SVGAGI (reference sequence). This CDR3 is built from 15 residues. V was clipped by 5 bases and J by 1 base, with 13 bases between them. This receptor was taken from a woman in her 50s with acute or convalescent COVID-19. Sequenced material: peripheral blood. The chain uses TRBV6-6 and TRBJ2-3; D call uncertain. The CDR3 is CASSLSVTGTDTQYF. Here the CDR3 DNA reads TGTGCCAGCAGTCTCTCGGTCACGGGCACAGATACGCAGTATTTT.